A single sample is the source of the 10 T cell receptor beta chains below, sequenced in a study of beta chain features in type 1 diabetes. The study's findings and limits: In every one of the four CD4+ subsets, TCRB CDR3s were moderately but significantly shorter in Type 1 diabetes patients.

For these TCRs, the target antigens are not known. The authors reverse transcribed all of the isolated RNA, so sequencing captured expressed TCRB transcripts. The repertoire was sequenced with immunoSEQ multiplex PCR; TCRdb's copy has only in-frame clones and lacks some. The profile shows 680,000 or so clones, 10% to 15% of them singletons. Material: naive CD4+ T cells from blood. The source is a man younger than 30 with type 1 diabetes.

The CDR3: CASSLAQSHTDTQYF. CDR3 coding DNA: TGCGCCAGCAGCTTGGCTCAGTCCCACACAGATACGCAGTATTTT. This chain joins TRBV5-1 and TRBJ2-3; D not resolved. Trimming took off 0 bases at V and 2 bases at J, with 10 bases between the two ends. Germline V gene sequence: CDR1 SGHRS, CDR2 YFSETQ. CDR3 length: 15 amino acids.

This chain's CDR3 is CASSYQGPMNTEAFF. The DNA of the CDR3 is TGTGCCAGCAGTTACCAGGGGCCCATGAACACTGAAGCTTTCTTT. This chain connects TRBV6-5 to TRBJ1-1; D might be TRBD1 (6 bases). There are 15 residues in the CDR3. The V and J ends lost 2 bases and 0 bases respectively, with 10 bases between them. Germline V gene sequence: CDR1 MNHEY, CDR2 SVGAGI.

This rearrangement joins TRBV5-6 to TRBJ1-6; D unresolved. Germline CDR1 is SGHDT and CDR2 is YYEEEE. With 4 bases removed from V and 4 bases from J, the gap between germline ends came to 9 bases. The CDR3 has 14 amino acids. CDR3: CASSRRVYNSPLHF. The CDR3, as DNA: TGTGCCAGCAGCCGTAGGGTGTATAATTCACCCCTCCACTTT.

This clone has only a few counts. This sequence joins TRBV29-1 and TRBJ1-3; D is ambiguous. The CDR3 loop spans 13 amino acids. V shed 7 bases and J shed 0 bases, with 10 bases lying between them. The germline V gene encodes CDR1 SQVTM and CDR2 ANQGSEA. CDR3 coding DNA: TGCAGCGCTGGCGGAGGCTCTGGAAACACCATATATTTT. Residues: CSAGGGSGNTIYF.

This clone was seen only a few times. The chain joins TRBV18 to TRBJ2-1, with 10 bases that match TRBD2. The CDR3 is made up of 19 amino acids. J lost 2 bases, V lost 6 bases, and 16 bases had no gene match. Looked up from germline, CDR1 is KGHSH and CDR2 is LQKENI. CDR3 protein: CASSTTASGGAVAYNEQFF. The CDR3 DNA follows: TGTGCCAGCTCGACCACGGCCAGCGGGGGGGCCGTCGCCTACAATGAGCAGTTCTTC.

There are a few counts of this clone. The chain uses TRBV29-1 and TRBJ2-3, with TRBD2 as a possible D gene (5 bases). The CDR3 has 18 residues. Trimming cost V 0 bases and J 2 bases, with 21 bases left between them. CDR1 is SQVTM and CDR2 is ANQGSEA in the germline V gene. The CDR3 DNA reads as TGCAGCGTTGAAGATCCCCTGAAAGAGCGGAGCGTCACAGATACGCAGTATTTT. It translates to CSVEDPLKERSVTDTQYF.

V gene TRBV9 combines with J gene TRBJ1-1; D is unresolved. Germline V gene lookup returns CDR1 SGDLS and CDR2 YYNGEE. Trimming stripped 0 bases from V and 6 bases from J, with 3 bases between. The CDR3 is 11 amino acids. The CDR3 spells CASSVVSEAFF. The CDR3 region has the DNA TGTGCCAGCAGCGTAGTGTCTGAAGCTTTCTTT.

The chain uses TRBV11-2 and TRBJ2-7, with D possibly TRBD1 on 6 matching bases. V lost 0 bases, J lost 5 bases, and 11 bases lay in between. Germline CDR1 is SGHAT and CDR2 is FQNNGV. The CDR3 spans 14 residues. This chain's CDR3 is CASSLEQGPHEQYF. The CDR3 coding sequence is TGTGCCAGCAGCTTAGAACAGGGTCCCCACGAGCAGTACTTC. Full variable domain (outside the CDR3, taken from reference TRBV11-2 and TRBJ2-7): EAGVAQSPRYKIIEKRQSVAFWCNPISGHATLYWYQQILGQGPKLLIQFQNNGVVDDSQLPKDRFSAERLKGVDSTLKIQPAKLEDSAVYLCASSLEQGPHEQYFGPGTRLTVT.

In its sample, this clone was seen a few times. The genes are TRBV19 and TRBJ2-1, with D tentatively TRBD2 (5 bases). Germline CDR1 reads LNHDA; CDR2 reads SQIVND (reference sequence). V gave up 4 bases and J gave up 0 bases, with 10 bases separating them. The CDR3 extends over 15 amino acids. The CDR3, as DNA: TGTGCCAGTAGTAAAGCGGAGAGCTCCTACAATGAGCAGTTCTTC. Protein product: CASSKAESSYNEQFF.

This clone was detected only a few times. The chain is built from TRBV5-4 and TRBJ1-4, with no clear D. Germline values: CDR1 SGHNT, CDR2 YYREEE (reference sequence). This CDR3 has 14 amino acids. V was trimmed by 4 bases and J by 5 bases, leaving 12 bases between them. CDR3 DNA: TGTGCCAGCAGCCACCCTGGGGTCAATGAAAAACTGTTTTTT. This translates into CASSHPGVNEKLFF.